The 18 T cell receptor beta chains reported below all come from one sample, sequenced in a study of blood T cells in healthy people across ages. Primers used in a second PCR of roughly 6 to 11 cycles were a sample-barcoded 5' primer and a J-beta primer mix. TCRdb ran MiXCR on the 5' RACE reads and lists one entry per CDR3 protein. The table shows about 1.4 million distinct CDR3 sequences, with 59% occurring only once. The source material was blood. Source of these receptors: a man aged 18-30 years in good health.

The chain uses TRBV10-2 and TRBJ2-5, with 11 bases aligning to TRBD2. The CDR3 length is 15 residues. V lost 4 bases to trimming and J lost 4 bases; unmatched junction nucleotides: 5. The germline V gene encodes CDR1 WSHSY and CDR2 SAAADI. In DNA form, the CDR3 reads TGCGCCAGCAGTGGGACTAGCGGGTGTTCAGAGACCCAGTACTTC. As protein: CASSGTSGCSETQYF.

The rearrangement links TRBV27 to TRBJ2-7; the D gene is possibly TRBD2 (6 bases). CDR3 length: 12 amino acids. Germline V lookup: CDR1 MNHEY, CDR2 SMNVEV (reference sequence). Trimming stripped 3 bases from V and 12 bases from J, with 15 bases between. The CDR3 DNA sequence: TGTGCCAGCAGTTTGGAGGGCCTGAGTCTGTACTTC. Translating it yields CASSLEGLSLYF.

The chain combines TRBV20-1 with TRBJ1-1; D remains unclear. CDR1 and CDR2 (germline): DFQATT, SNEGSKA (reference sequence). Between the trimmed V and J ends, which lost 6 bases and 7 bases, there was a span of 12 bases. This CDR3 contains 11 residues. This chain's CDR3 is CSAPAWGEAFF. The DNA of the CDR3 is TGCAGTGCCCCCGCATGGGGTGAAGCTTTCTTT.

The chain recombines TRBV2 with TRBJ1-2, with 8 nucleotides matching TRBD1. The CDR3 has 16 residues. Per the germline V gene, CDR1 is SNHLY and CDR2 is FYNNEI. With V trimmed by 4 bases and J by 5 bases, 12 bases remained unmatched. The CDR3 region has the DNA TGTGCCAGCAGTGTTACGAATGGCAGGGGGCAATATGGCTACACCTTC. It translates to CASSVTNGRGQYGYTF.

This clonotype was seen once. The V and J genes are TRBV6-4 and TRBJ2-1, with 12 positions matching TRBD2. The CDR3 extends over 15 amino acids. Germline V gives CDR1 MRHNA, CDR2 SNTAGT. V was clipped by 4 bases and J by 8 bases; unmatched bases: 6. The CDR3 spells CASSATSGGGDEQFF. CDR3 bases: TGTGCCAGCAGTGCGACTAGCGGGGGAGGTGATGAGCAGTTCTTC.

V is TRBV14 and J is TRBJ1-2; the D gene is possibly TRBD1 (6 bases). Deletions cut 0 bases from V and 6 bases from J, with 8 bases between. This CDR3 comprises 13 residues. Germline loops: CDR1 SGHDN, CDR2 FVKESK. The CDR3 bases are TGTGCCAGCAGCCAAGATACAGGGCATGGCTACACCTTC. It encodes CASSQDTGHGYTF. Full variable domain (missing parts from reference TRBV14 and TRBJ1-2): EAGVTQFPSHSVIEKGQTVTLRCDPISGHDNLYWYRRVMGKEIKFLLHFVKESKQDESGMPNNRFLAERTGGTYSTLKVQPAELEDSGVYFCASSQDTGHGYTFGSGTRLTVV.

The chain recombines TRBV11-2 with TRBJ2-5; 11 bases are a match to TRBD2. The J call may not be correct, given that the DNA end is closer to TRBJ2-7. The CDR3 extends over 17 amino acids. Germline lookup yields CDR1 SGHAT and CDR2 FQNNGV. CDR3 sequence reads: CASSLDTLAGGLYEQYF. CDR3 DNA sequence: TGTGCCAGCAGCTTAGATACTTTAGCGGGGGGGCTTTACGAGCAGTACTTC.

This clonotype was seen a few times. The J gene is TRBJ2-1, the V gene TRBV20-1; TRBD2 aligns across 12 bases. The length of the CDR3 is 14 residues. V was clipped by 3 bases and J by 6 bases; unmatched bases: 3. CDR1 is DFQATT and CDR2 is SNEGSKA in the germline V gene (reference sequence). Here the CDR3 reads CSASSSGGANEQFF. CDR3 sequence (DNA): TGCAGTGCTAGTTCTAGCGGGGGGGCCAATGAGCAGTTCTTC.

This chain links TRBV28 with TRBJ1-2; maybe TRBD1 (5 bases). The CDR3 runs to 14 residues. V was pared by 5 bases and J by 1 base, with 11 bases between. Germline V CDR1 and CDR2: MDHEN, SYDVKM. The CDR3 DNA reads TGTGCCAGCAGTCGGATGGGGGTTAACTATGGCTACACCTTC. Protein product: CASSRMGVNYGYTF.

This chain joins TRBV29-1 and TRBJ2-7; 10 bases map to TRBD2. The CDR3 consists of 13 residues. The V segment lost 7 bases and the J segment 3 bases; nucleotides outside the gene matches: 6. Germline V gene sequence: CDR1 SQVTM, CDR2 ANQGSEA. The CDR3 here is CSAGGLAIYEQYF. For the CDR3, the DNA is TGCAGCGCGGGGGGACTAGCGATCTACGAGCAGTACTTC.

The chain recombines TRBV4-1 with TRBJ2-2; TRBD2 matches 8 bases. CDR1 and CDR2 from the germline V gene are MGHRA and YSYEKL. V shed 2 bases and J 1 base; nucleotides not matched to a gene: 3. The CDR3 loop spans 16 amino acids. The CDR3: CASSQPSGGNTGELFF. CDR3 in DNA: TGCGCCAGCAGCCAACCCAGCGGGGGGAACACCGGGGAGCTGTTTTTT.

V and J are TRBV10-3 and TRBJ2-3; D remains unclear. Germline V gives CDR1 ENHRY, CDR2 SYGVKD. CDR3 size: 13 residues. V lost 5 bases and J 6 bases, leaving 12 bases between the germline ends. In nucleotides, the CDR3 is TGTGCCATCAGTTACACTTATTACGATACGCAGTATTTT. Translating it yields CAISYTYYDTQYF.

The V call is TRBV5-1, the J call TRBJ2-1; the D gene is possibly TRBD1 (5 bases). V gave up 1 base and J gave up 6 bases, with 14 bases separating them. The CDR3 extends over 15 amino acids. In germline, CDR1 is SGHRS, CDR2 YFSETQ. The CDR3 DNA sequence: TGCGCCAGCAGCTTGACCCTCCAGGGCCCCAATGAGCAGTTCTTC. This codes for CASSLTLQGPNEQFF.

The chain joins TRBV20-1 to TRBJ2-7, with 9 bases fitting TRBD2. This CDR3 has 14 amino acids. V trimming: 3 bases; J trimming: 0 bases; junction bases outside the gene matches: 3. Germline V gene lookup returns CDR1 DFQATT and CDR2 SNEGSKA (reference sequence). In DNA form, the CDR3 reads TGCAGTGCTAGGGGGACTAGCATCTCCTACGAGCAGTACTTC. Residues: CSARGTSISYEQYF.

The CDR3 here is CASSLRGPLAGQYF. The DNA for the CDR3 is TGTGCCAGCAGTTTACGGGGTCCACTAGCCGGGCAGTACTTC. This chain links TRBV28 with TRBJ2-5, with TRBD2 as a possible D gene (6 bases). Trimming took off 2 bases at V and 11 bases at J, with 18 bases between the two ends. The CDR3 contains 14 residues. The germline CDR1 and CDR2 sequences are MDHEN and SYDVKM.

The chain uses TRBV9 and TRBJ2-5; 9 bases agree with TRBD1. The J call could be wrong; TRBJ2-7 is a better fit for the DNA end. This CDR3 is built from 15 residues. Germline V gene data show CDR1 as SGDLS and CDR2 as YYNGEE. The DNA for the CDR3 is TGTGCCAGCAGCGTAGGGGGGGGACAGGGCTACGAGCAGTACTTC. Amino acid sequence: CASSVGGGQGYEQYF.

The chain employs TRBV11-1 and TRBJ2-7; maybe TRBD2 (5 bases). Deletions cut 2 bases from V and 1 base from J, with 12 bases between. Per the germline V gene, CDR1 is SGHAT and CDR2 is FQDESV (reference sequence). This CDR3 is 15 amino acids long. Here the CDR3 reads CASSLYSGKSYEQYF. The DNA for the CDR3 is TGTGCCAGCAGCTTATACAGCGGCAAGTCCTACGAGCAGTACTTC.

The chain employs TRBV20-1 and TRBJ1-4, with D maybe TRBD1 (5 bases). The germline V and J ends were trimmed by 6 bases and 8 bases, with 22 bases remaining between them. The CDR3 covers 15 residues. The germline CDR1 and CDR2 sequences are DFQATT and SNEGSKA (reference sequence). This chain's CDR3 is CSALGTLLMEEKLFF. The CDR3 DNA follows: TGCAGTGCACTGGGGACTCTACTGATGGAGGAAAAACTGTTTTTT.